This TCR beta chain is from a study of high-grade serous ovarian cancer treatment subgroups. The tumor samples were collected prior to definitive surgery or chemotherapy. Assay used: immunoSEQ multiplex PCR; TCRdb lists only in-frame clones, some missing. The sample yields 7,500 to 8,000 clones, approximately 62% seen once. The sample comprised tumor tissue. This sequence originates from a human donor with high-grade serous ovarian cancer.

The CDR3 sequence is CASSQEQPGQGNQPQHF. The CDR3 nucleotides are TGTGCCAGCAGCCAGGAACAACCGGGACAGGGTAATCAGCCCCAGCATTTT. The chain couples TRBV4-2 to TRBJ1-5, with 9 bases lining up with TRBD1. The CDR3 loop spans 17 amino acids. In germline, CDR1 is LGHNA, CDR2 YNFKEQ. The J segment lost 4 bases and the V segment lost 3 bases, leaving 10 bases of the junction unmatched.